A selection of T cell receptor beta chains follows, all from one sample in a study of memory CD4+ T cells and cytomegalovirus serostatus. Measured with immunoSEQ multiplex PCR; TCRdb has only the in-frame clones, and not every one. Here the sample spans tens of thousands of clones, over 75% being singletons. Sequenced: memory CD4+ T cells from blood. These receptors originate from an adult in good health and CMV-seronegative. Each CDR3 is given with its conserved first and last residue. D genes are given only for firm matches. Clone sizes are given selectively: once, few, many, or a class where the clone is expanded.

V gene	J gene	D gene	clone size	CDR3 DNA	CDR3 protein
TRBV18	TRBJ2-1	NA	NA	TGTGCCAGCTCACCGGTCGGGGCGGTCAATGAGCAGTTCTTC	CASSPVGAVNEQFF
TRBV10-1	TRBJ1-5	TRBD1	NA	TGCGCCAAACCGGACAGGTTAGGTCAGCCCCAGCATTTT	CAKPDRLGQPQHF
TRBV6-6	TRBJ2-5	NA	NA	TGTGCCAGCAGGGGGACGACAGGAGGAGGAACCCAGTACTTC	CASRGTTGGGTQYF
TRBV19	TRBJ2-1	TRBD1	NA	TGTGCCAGTAGTATAGCGAAAAACAGGGGTCCCTACAATGAGCAGTTCTTC	CASSIAKNRGPYNEQFF
TRBV27	TRBJ2-5	NA	once	TGTGCCAGCAGCCTAGAGGGGGAAGAGACCCAGTACTTC	CASSLEGEETQYF
TRBV2	TRBJ1-4	NA	NA	TGTGCCAGCAGGGGGCGGTCAACTAATGAAAAACTGTTTTTT	CASRGRSTNEKLFF
TRBV5-4	TRBJ2-1	NA	few	TGTGCCAGCAGCGTACAGGATGAGCAGTTCTTC	CASSVQDEQFF
TRBV7-2	TRBJ2-5	NA	NA	TGTGCCAGCAGCTCGTACCAAGAGACCCAGTACTTC	CASSSYQETQYF
TRBV6-6	TRBJ1-4	TRBD1	NA	TGTGCCAGCACGACAGGGGATGGGGAAAAACTGTTTTTT	CASTTGDGEKLFF
TRBV2	TRBJ2-2	NA	NA	TGTGCCAGCAGGGCGGGGGCGACGACCGGGGAGCTGTTTTTT	CASRAGATTGELFF
TRBV5-6	TRBJ2-5	TRBD1	NA	TGTGCCAGCAGCCTAAATATGGGACAGGGGAAAGAGACCCAGTACTTC	CASSLNMGQGKETQYF
TRBV7-9	TRBJ1-5	NA	NA	TGTGCCAGCAGCTTAGTGTCAGGGGTAGTTGAAAATCAGCCCCAGCATTTT	CASSLVSGVVENQPQHF
TRBV27	TRBJ2-1	NA	NA	TGTGCCAGCAGTTTAGAATTAGCGGTTTCCTACAATGAGCAGTTCTTC	CASSLELAVSYNEQFF
TRBV18	TRBJ2-7	NA	NA	TGTGCCAGCTCCCTTGGCGCAGGGGGGGACTACGAGCAGTACTTC	CASSLGAGGDYEQYF
TRBV2	TRBJ2-3	NA	NA	TGTGCCAGCAGTGAATATAGCATGGGGACAGATACGCAGTATTTT	CASSEYSMGTDTQYF
TRBV4-1	TRBJ2-7	NA	NA	TGCGCCAGCAGCCAAGACCAGGGGTCCCACGAGCAGTACTTC	CASSQDQGSHEQYF
TRBV11-2	TRBJ1-2	NA	NA	TGTGCCAGCAGTGGGGCGGCCTATGGCTACACCTTC	CASSGAAYGYTF
TRBV5-8	TRBJ1-1	TRBD1	NA	TGTGCCAGCAGCTTGGATTGGGCAGGGGGGGCTTTCTTT	CASSLDWAGGAFF
TRBV6-6	TRBJ1-5	NA	NA	TGTGCCAGCAGCCGGCCCCCTAGCGAGGGCAATCAGCCCCAGCATTTT	CASSRPPSEGNQPQHF
TRBV19	TRBJ2-7	NA	once	TGTGCCAGTACCCCTGGACCCGGGGGTGCCTACGAGCAGTACTTC	CASTPGPGGAYEQYF
TRBV10-1	TRBJ1-2	TRBD1	few	TGCGCCAGCAGACGGGACAGAGACTATGGCTACACCTTC	CASRRDRDYGYTF
TRBV18	TRBJ1-2	NA	NA	TGTGCCAGCTCGGGGTCAGCTAGCCATACTCCCTATGGCTACACCTTC	CASSGSASHTPYGYTF
TRBV5-4	TRBJ2-7	NA	NA	TGTGCCAGCAGCCCCTACAATGATAGGCTTATCTCCTACGAGCAGTACTTC	CASSPYNDRLISYEQYF
TRBV5-1	TRBJ2-6	NA	NA	TGCGCCAGCAGCTTGAGAAACTCTGGGGCCAACGTCCTGACTTTC	CASSLRNSGANVLTF
TRBV30	TRBJ1-2	NA	NA	TGTGCCTGGAGTGTACAAACGGGGAGCTATGGCTACACCTTC	CAWSVQTGSYGYTF
TRBV27	TRBJ2-7	TRBD1	once	TGTGCCAGCAAGAAGAGTGGGGCAGGGGGCTTCTACGAGCAGTACTTC	CASKKSGAGGFYEQYF
TRBV6-8	TRBJ1-2	TRBD1	NA	TGTGCCAGCAGCGCGACAGGGGCGAAGAATGGCTACACCTTC	CASSATGAKNGYTF
TRBV9	TRBJ1-3	NA	NA	TGTGCCAGCAGCGTAGCTTCTGGGACTGGAAACACCATATATTTT	CASSVASGTGNTIYF
TRBV11-2	TRBJ1-2	NA	once	TGTGCCAGCAGCTTAGATCGGGGGGCTAACTATGGCTACACCTTC	CASSLDRGANYGYTF
TRBV2	TRBJ2-7	TRBD1	NA	TGTGCCAGCAGTGAGGACAGGAGCTCCTACGAGCAGTACTTC	CASSEDRSSYEQYF
TRBV7-3	TRBJ2-1	NA	NA	TGTGCCAGCAGCATGACGGCAGGGGGGTTTCAGTTCTTC	CASSMTAGGFQFF
TRBV2	TRBJ2-7	TRBD2	NA	TGTGCCAGCAGTGTTACTAGCGGGGACTACGAGCAGTACTTC	CASSVTSGDYEQYF
TRBV9	TRBJ2-3	TRBD2	NA	TGTGCCAGCAGCGCAAGACTAGCCATAGATACGCAGTATTTT	CASSARLAIDTQYF
TRBV30	TRBJ1-4	NA	NA	TGTGCCTGGATGGTCGAGGAAAAACTGTTTTTT	CAWMVEEKLFF
TRBV6-6	TRBJ1-4	NA	few	TGTGCCAGCAGTTCGAGCAGGGTGGATGAAAAACTGTTTTTT	CASSSSRVDEKLFF
TRBV29-1	TRBJ2-4	TRBD2	NA	TGCAGCGTTGACTCTAGCGGGGGATACGGAAACATTCAGTACTTC	CSVDSSGGYGNIQYF
TRBV6-1	TRBJ1-1	NA	NA	TGTGCCAGCAGTGAAGGCGGAGCGGCAAACACTGAAGCTTTCTTT	CASSEGGAANTEAFF
TRBV5-1	TRBJ1-4	NA	NA	TGCGCCAGCACTATAGGAGAGGGTTTTAATGAAAAACTGTTTTTT	CASTIGEGFNEKLFF
TRBV5-1	TRBJ2-1	TRBD1	NA	TGCGCCAGCAGCTTGGGTGGGACAGGGGTGAATGAGCAGTTCTTC	CASSLGGTGVNEQFF
TRBV7-2	TRBJ2-7	NA	NA	TGTGCCAGCAGCTTAGCGTGGGCAGGGGTTGCCTACGAGCAGTACTTC	CASSLAWAGVAYEQYF
TRBV6-5	TRBJ2-2	NA	NA	TGTGCCAGCAGTTACTCGAACCGGGGCACCGGGGAGCTGTTTTTT	CASSYSNRGTGELFF
TRBV5-4	TRBJ1-2	NA	NA	TGTGCCAGCAGCTTGGGTGGACAGTCCAACTATGGCTACACCTTC	CASSLGGQSNYGYTF
TRBV9	TRBJ1-2	NA	NA	TGTGCCAGCAGCGTAGCTGAGGGGTATGGCTACACCTTC	CASSVAEGYGYTF
TRBV30	TRBJ1-2	NA	NA	TGTGCCTGGAGTGTAGACGGGTTTGGCTACACCTTC	CAWSVDGFGYTF
TRBV4-1	TRBJ1-5	NA	few	TGCGCCAGCAGCCAAGATCGACCGGGAAGCCAGCCCCAGCATTTT	CASSQDRPGSQPQHF
TRBV6-1	TRBJ1-6	NA	few	TGTGCCAGCGGGGGGGACAATAATTCACCCCTCCACTTT	CASGGDNNSPLHF
TRBV29-1	TRBJ2-7	TRBD2	NA	TGCAGCGTTGCTTTAGCGGGGGCCTACGAGCAGTACTTC	CSVALAGAYEQYF
TRBV29-1	TRBJ2-1	NA	NA	TGCAGCGTTGAAGTAGGGTTCTTC	CSVEVGFF
TRBV30	TRBJ2-7	TRBD1	NA	TGTGCCTGGAGTGTAATCGGACAGGTGGAGCAGTACTTC	CAWSVIGQVEQYF
TRBV27	TRBJ2-7	TRBD2	NA	TGTGCCAGCAGTCTCCAGGGCGGGGGGCCCTACGAGCAGTACTTC	CASSLQGGGPYEQYF
TRBV28	TRBJ1-1	NA	NA	TGTGCCAGCAGTTCTCCATACACGGTGGGATGGACTGAAGCTTTCTTT	CASSSPYTVGWTEAFF
TRBV5-4	TRBJ2-5	TRBD1	NA	TGTGCCAGCAGCTCTGGGACAGGCCAAGAGACCCAGTACTTC	CASSSGTGQETQYF
TRBV7-9	TRBJ1-2	NA	NA	TGTGCCAGCAGCTTAGCAGGGTGGGACTATGGCTACACCTTC	CASSLAGWDYGYTF
TRBV25-1	TRBJ1-1	NA	NA	TGTGCCAGCAGTGAGGCAGGGAGGACTGAAGCTTTCTTT	CASSEAGRTEAFF
TRBV4-2	TRBJ1-3	NA	NA	TGTGCCAGCAGCCAACGGAACTTTGGACAGAGCGGAAACACCATATATTTT	CASSQRNFGQSGNTIYF
TRBV5-1	TRBJ2-2	NA	NA	TGCGCCAGCAGCTTGGGGTCAGCGAACACCGGGGAGCTGTTTTTT	CASSLGSANTGELFF
TRBV23-1	TRBJ2-7	NA	NA	TGCGCCAGCAGTCAACTGCCTCTCTCTGAGCAGTACTTC	CASSQLPLSEQYF
TRBV30	TRBJ2-6	TRBD1	NA	TGTGCCTGGAGTTCCGGACAGGGGGCTGGGGCCAACGTCCTGACTTTC	CAWSSGQGAGANVLTF
TRBV7-6	TRBJ2-5	TRBD2	NA	TGTGCCAGCACACTCGCGGGGGGTTCAGAGACCCAGTACTTC	CASTLAGGSETQYF
TRBV2	TRBJ2-3	TRBD1	NA	TGTGCCAGCAAGCCGGACAGGATCAGCACAGATACGCAGTATTTT	CASKPDRISTDTQYF